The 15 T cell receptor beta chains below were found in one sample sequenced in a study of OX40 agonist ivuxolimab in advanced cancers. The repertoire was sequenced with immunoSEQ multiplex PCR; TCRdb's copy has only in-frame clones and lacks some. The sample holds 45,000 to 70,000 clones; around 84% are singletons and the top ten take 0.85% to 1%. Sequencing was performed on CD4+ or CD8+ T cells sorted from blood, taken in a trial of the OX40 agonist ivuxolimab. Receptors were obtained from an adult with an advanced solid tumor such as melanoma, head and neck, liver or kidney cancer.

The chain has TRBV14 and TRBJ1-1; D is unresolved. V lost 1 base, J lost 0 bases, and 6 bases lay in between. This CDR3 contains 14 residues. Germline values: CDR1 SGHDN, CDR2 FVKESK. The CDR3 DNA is TGTGCCAGCAGCCAAGTCGCAGTGAACACTGAAGCTTTCTTT. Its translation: CASSQVAVNTEAFF.

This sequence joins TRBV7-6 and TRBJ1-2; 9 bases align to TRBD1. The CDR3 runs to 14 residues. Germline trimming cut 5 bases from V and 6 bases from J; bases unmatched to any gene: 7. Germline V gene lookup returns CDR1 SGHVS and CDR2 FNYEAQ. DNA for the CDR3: TGTGCCAGCAGCCCGCACAGGGGGCGCGATGGCTACACCTTC. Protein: CASSPHRGRDGYTF. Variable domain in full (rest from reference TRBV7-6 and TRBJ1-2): GAGVSQSPRYKVTKRGQDVALRCDPISGHVSLYWYRQALGQGPEFLTYFNYEAQQDKSGLPNDRFSAERPEGSISTLTIQRTEQRDSAMYRCASSPHRGRDGYTFGSGTRLTVV.

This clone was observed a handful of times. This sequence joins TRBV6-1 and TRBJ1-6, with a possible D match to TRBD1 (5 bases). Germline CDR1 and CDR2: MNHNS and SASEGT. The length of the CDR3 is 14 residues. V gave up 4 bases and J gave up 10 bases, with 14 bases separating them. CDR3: CASSGGAQGSPLHF. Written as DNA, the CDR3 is TGTGCCAGCAGTGGAGGGGCGCAGGGATCACCCCTCCACTTT.

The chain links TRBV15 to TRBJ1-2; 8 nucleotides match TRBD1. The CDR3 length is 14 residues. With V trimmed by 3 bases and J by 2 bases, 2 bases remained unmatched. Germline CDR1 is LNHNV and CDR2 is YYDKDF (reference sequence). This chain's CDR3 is CATSRGQANYGYTF. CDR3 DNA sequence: TGTGCCACCAGCAGGGGACAGGCGAACTATGGCTACACCTTC.

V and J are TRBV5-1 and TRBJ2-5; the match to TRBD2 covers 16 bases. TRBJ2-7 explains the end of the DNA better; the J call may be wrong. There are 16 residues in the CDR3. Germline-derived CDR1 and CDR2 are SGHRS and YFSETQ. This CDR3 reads CASSPGTSGGAYEQYF. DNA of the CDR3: TGCGCCAGCAGCCCCGGGACTAGCGGGGGGGCCTACGAGCAGTACTTC.

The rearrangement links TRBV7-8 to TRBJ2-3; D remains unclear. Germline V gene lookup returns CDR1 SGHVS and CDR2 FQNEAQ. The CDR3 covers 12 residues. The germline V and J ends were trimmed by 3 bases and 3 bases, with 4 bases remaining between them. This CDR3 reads CASSLLTDTQYF. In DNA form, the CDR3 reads TGTGCCAGCAGCTTGCTAACAGATACGCAGTATTTT.

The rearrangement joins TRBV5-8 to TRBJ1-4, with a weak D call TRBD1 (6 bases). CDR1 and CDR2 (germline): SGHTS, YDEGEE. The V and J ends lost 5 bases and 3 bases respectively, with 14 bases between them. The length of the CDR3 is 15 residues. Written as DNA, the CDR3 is TGTGCCAGCAGACAAACCGGGACACCTAATGAAAAACTGTTTTTT. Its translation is CASRQTGTPNEKLFF.

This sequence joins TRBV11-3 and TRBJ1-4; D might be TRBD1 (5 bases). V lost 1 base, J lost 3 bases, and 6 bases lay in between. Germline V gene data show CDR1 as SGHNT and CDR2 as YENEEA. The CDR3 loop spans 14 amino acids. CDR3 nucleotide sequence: TGTGCCAGCAGCTTAGGGGGACCTAATGAAAAACTGTTTTTT. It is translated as CASSLGGPNEKLFF.

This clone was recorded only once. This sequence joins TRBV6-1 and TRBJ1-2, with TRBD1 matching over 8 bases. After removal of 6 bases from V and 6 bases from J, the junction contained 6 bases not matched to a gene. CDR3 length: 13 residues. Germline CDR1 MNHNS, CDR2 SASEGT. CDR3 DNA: TGTGCCAGCAGCCGGGACAGGAGTAATGGCTACACCTTC. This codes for CASSRDRSNGYTF.

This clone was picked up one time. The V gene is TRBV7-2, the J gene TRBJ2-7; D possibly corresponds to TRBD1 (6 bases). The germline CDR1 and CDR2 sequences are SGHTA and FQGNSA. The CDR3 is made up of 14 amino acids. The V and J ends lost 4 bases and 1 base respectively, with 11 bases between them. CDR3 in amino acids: CASSYRQGSYEQYF. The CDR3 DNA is TGTGCCAGCAGCTACCGTCAGGGGTCCTACGAGCAGTACTTC.

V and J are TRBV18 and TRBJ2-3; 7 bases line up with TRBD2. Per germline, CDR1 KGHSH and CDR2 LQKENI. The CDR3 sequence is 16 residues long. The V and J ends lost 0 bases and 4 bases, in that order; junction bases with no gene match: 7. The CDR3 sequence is CASSPPRQGGPDTQYF. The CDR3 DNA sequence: TGTGCCAGCTCACCACCTCGGCAGGGAGGGCCAGATACGCAGTATTTT.

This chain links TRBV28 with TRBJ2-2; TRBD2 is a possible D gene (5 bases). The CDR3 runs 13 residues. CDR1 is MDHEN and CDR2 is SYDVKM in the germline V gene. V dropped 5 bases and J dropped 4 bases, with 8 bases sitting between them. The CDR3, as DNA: TGTGCCAGCAGTCCCGGGATCACCGGGGAGCTGTTTTTT. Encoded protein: CASSPGITGELFF. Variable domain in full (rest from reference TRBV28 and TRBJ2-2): DVKVTQSSRYLVKRTGEKVFLECVQDMDHENMFWYRQDPGLGLRLIYFSYDVKMKEKGDIPEGYSVSREKKERFSLILESASTNQTSMYLCASSPGITGELFFGEGSRLTVL.

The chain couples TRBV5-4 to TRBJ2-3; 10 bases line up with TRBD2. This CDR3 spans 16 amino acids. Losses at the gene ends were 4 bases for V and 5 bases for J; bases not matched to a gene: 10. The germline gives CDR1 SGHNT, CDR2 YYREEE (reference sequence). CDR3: CASSPIVAGGGDTQYF. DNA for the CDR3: TGTGCCAGCAGCCCCATAGTAGCGGGGGGAGGAGATACGCAGTATTTT.

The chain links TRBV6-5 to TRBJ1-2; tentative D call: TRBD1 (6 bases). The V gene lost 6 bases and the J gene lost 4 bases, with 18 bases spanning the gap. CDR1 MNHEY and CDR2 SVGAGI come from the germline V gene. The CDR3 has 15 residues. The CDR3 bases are TGTGCCAGCAGAAGACAACAGGGAAGGGCCTATGGCTACACCTTC. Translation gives CASRRQQGRAYGYTF.

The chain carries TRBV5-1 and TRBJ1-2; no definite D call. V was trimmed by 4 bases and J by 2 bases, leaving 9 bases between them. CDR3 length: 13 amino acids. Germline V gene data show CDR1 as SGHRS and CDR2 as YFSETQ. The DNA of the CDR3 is TGCGCCAGCAGCACAGACTGGAACTATGGCTACACCTTC. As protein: CASSTDWNYGYTF.